This entry describes one T cell receptor beta chain. The data derive from a study of blood T cell repertoires in COVID-19. The CDR3 extends over 16 amino acids. The V and J ends lost 4 bases and 6 bases, in that order; junction bases with no gene match: 10. CDR1 MNHEY and CDR2 SVGAGI come from the germline V gene. Sequencing was performed with immunoSEQ multiplex PCR; in TCRdb, only in-frame clones are kept and a portion is missing. Of about half a million clones in the sample, approximately 89% were seen once. J is TRBJ2-1 and V is TRBV6-5, with TRBD1 identical over 9 bases. Sequenced input: peripheral blood. This clonotype originated in a man aged 18 to 30 with COVID-19, enrolled during active disease. DNA of the CDR3: TGTGCCAGCAGTTCAGGGACAGGGTTGAATTTCAATGAGCAGTTCTTC. It specifies CASSSGTGLNFNEQFF.